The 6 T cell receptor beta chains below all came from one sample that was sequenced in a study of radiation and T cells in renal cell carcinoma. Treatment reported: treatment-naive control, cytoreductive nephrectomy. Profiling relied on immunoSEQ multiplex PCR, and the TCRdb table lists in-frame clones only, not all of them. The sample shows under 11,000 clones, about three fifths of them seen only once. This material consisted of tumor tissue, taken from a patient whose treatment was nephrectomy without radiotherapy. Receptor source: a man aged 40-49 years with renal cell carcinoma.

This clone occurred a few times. This CDR3 is CASSQDRARDTQYF. CDR3 in DNA: TGTGCCAGCAGCCAGGACAGGGCCAGAGATACGCAGTATTTT. The chain is built from TRBV5-4 and TRBJ2-3, with TRBD1 matching over 8 bases. Germline V gene sequence: CDR1 SGHNT, CDR2 YYREEE (reference sequence). The CDR3 loop spans 14 amino acids. V was clipped by 4 bases and J by 5 bases; unmatched bases: 6.

Here the CDR3 DNA reads TGTGCCAGTAGTCCCCGGACAGGGGCGGGCTACACCTTC. Translation gives CASSPRTGAGYTF. The V and J genes are TRBV19 and TRBJ1-2; 9 nucleotides match TRBD1. This CDR3 contains 13 residues. Germline-derived CDR1 and CDR2 are LNHDA and SQIVND (reference sequence). With V trimmed by 5 bases and J by 8 bases, 6 bases remained unmatched.

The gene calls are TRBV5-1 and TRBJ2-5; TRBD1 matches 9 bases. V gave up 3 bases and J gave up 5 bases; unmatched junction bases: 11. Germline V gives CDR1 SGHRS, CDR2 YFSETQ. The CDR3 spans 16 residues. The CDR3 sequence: CASSSGMDRGKETQYF. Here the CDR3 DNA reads TGCGCCAGCAGCTCGGGAATGGACAGGGGCAAGGAGACCCAGTACTTC.

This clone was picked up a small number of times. CDR3 in DNA: TGCGCCAGCAGCTTGGCAGGGACCCACAATGAGCAGTTCTTC. Its translation: CASSLAGTHNEQFF. The V call is TRBV5-1, the J call TRBJ2-1; D could derive from TRBD1 or TRBD2 (5 bases each). Trimming removed 0 bases at V and 5 bases at J, with 9 bases between. The CDR3 length is 14 residues. Germline lookup yields CDR1 SGHRS and CDR2 YFSETQ.

The CDR3 nucleotides are TGTGCCAGCAGCTTAGTCTTCGGAGGGATGAACACTGAAGCTTTCTTT. Encoded protein: CASSLVFGGMNTEAFF. The rearrangement joins TRBV11-2 to TRBJ1-1; no firm D call. V shed 1 base and J shed 0 bases, with 12 bases lying between them. The CDR3 consists of 16 residues. Germline lookup yields CDR1 SGHAT and CDR2 FQNNGV.

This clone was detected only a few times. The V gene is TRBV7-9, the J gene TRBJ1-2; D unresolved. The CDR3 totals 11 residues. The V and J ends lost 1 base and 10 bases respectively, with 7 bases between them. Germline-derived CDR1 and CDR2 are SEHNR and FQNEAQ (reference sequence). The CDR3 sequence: CASSLEATYTF. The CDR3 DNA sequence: TGTGCCAGCAGCTTAGAAGCGACCTACACCTTC.